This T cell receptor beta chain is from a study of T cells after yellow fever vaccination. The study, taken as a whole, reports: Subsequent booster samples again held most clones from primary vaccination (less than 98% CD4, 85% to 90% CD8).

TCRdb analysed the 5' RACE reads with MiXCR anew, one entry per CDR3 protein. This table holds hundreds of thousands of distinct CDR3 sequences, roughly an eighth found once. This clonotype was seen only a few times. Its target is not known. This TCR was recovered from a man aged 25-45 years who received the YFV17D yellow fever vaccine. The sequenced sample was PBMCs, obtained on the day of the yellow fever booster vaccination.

The CDR3 region is CASSQDGTGGRTGELFF. The CDR3 bases are TGCGCCAGCAGCCAAGACGGGACAGGGGGTCGGACCGGGGAGCTGTTTTTT. J is TRBJ2-2 and V is TRBV4-1; 11 bases are a match to TRBD1. The CDR3 is 17 residues long. V trimming: 0 bases; J trimming: 5 bases; junction bases outside the gene matches: 5. Germline assignment: CDR1 MGHRA and CDR2 YSYEKL.